What follows are 13 T cell receptor beta chains derived from one specimen sequenced in a study of blood T cell repertoires in COVID-19. TCRdb's copy holds only in-frame clones and misses some; the assay was immunoSEQ multiplex PCR. The data hold 200,000 to 300,000 clones, with 80% to 90% observed a single time. Material for sequencing was PBMCs or T cells enriched from blood (not recorded which). These receptors were taken from a woman between 35 and 50 years old who had been exposed to COVID-19.

In nucleotides, the CDR3 is TGTGCCAGCAGTTACCGGGACAGCGAAGCTTTCTTT. Translated, it gives CASSYRDSEAFF. The chain employs TRBV6-5 and TRBJ1-1; 7 bases agree with TRBD1. V gave up 2 bases and J gave up 8 bases; unmatched junction bases: 2. Germline CDR1 is MNHEY and CDR2 is SVGAGI. This CDR3 is built from 12 residues.

This clone was seen a single time. The chain carries TRBV7-3 and TRBJ2-2; unclear D gene. Germline values: CDR1 SGHTA, CDR2 FQGTGA. Trimming stripped 4 bases from V and 1 base from J, with 16 bases between. This CDR3 has 17 amino acids. Here the CDR3 DNA reads TGTGCCAGCAGCTGGCAACCACTACCACAGAACACCGGGGAGCTGTTTTTT. Protein sequence: CASSWQPLPQNTGELFF.

The rearrangement uses TRBV11-2 and TRBJ2-7, with D possibly matching TRBD1 (5 bases). Germline CDR1 reads SGHAT; CDR2 reads FQNNGV. The CDR3 totals 15 residues. The V end lost 1 base, the J end lost 0 bases, and 10 bases lay between the germline ends. Here the CDR3 reads CASSLGTGLSYEQYF. DNA of the CDR3: TGTGCCAGCAGCTTAGGTACAGGCCTCTCCTACGAGCAGTACTTC.

The chain recombines TRBV18 with TRBJ2-6, with 10 bases that match TRBD1. The ends lost 6 bases at V and 3 bases at J; junction bases unmatched: 8. The length of the CDR3 is 17 residues. In germline, CDR1 is KGHSH, CDR2 LQKENI. The CDR3, as DNA: TGTGCCAGCTCCACCGGACAGGGGGTAGGTGGGGCCAACGTCCTGACTTTC. It yields the protein CASSTGQGVGGANVLTF.

The chain couples TRBV21-1 to TRBJ2-3; the table calls TRBD1, which could not be checked here. TRBV21-1 is marked as a pseudogene. The CDR3 runs to 16 residues. The CDR3 sequence: CASCAGTGGYTDTQYF. DNA of the CDR3: TGTGCCAGCTGCGCCGGGACAGGGGGCTACACAGATACGCAGTATTTT.

The chain recombines TRBV7-9 with TRBJ1-1; 8 nucleotides line up with TRBD1. CDR1 and CDR2 (germline): SEHNR, FQNEAQ (reference sequence). The CDR3 is 16 residues long. The junction had 5 bases not matched to a gene; V was cut back by 1 base and J by 1 base. This CDR3 is CASSLEGRGRNTEAFF. In DNA, the CDR3 is TGTGCCAGCAGCTTAGAGGGCAGGGGGCGGAACACTGAAGCTTTCTTT.

This clone occurred once. The genes are TRBV9 and TRBJ1-5; possibly TRBD1 for D (5 bases). There are 14 residues in the CDR3. Trimming pared 4 bases from V and 3 bases from J, leaving 11 bases between. Germline values: CDR1 SGDLS, CDR2 YYNGEE. CDR3 sequence: CASSLQGDNQPQHF. CDR3 in DNA: TGTGCCAGCAGCCTTCAAGGGGACAATCAGCCCCAGCATTTT.

Notes on this clone: Its ends do not fully match the called genes, so a read error is possible. In DNA, the CDR3 is TGCAGCGTGGAAGGGACAGGGGGCACTGAAGCTTTCTTT. This encodes CSVEGTGGTEAFF. The chain is built from TRBV29-1 and TRBJ1-1, with 11 bases matching TRBD1. This CDR3 has 13 residues. From germline, CDR1 is SQVTM and CDR2 ANQGSEA.

This rearrangement joins TRBV2 to TRBJ1-4; maybe TRBD1 (6 bases). V gave up 1 base and J gave up 5 bases, with 17 bases separating them. Germline V CDR1 and CDR2: SNHLY, FYNNEI. CDR3 length equals 17 residues. The CDR3 nucleotides are TGTGCCAGCAGTGAAGGATTAGGGGGGGTACGGAATGAAAAACTGTTTTTT. It yields the protein CASSEGLGGVRNEKLFF. The complete variable domain, with remaining parts taken from reference TRBV2 and TRBJ1-4, reads EPEVTQTPSHQVTQMGQEVILRCVPISNHLYFYWYRQILGQKVEFLVSFYNNEISEKSEIFDDQFSVERPDGSNFTLKIRSTKLEDSAMYFCASSEGLGGVRNEKLFFGSGTQLSVL.

The V call is TRBV7-2, the J call TRBJ1-4, with 9 bases fitting TRBD1. CDR1 SGHTA and CDR2 FQGNSA come from the germline V gene. V gave up 5 bases and J gave up 8 bases; unmatched junction bases: 9. This CDR3 is built from 15 residues. This CDR3 is CASSPRTGVEEKLFF. CDR3 coding DNA: TGTGCCAGCAGCCCGAGGACAGGGGTGGAGGAAAAACTGTTTTTT.

The chain links TRBV19 to TRBJ2-6; the D is unclear. This CDR3 spans 12 amino acids. CDR1 is LNHDA, CDR2 SQIVND, per germline (reference sequence). The ends were cut back, 8 bases at V and 4 bases at J, with 6 bases in the middle. DNA for the CDR3: TGTGCCAGTTCTAGGGGGGCCAACGTCCTGACTTTC. Its protein is CASSRGANVLTF. The full variable domain, completed using reference TRBV19 and TRBJ2-6, is DGGITQSPKYLFRKEGQNVTLSCEQNLNHDAMYWYRQDPGQGLRLIYYSQIVNDFQKGDIAEGYSVSREKKESFPLTVTSAQKNPTAFYLCASSRGANVLTFGAGSRLTVL.

Only a few counts were recorded for this clone. V usage is TRBV5-4 and J usage is TRBJ2-2, with TRBD2 matching 9 bases. Germline assignment: CDR1 SGHNT and CDR2 YYREEE (reference sequence). This CDR3 is built from 16 residues. Unmatched junction bases numbered 5, after V lost 4 bases and J lost 1 base. CDR3 region: CASSPGTSRNTGELFF. CDR3 coding DNA: TGTGCCAGCAGCCCGGGGACTAGCCGGAACACCGGGGAGCTGTTTTTT. The full variable domain, in which reference TRBV5-4 and TRBJ2-2 provide the parts outside the CDR3, is ETGVTQSPTHLIKTRGQQVTLRCSSQSGHNTVSWYQQALGQGPQFIFQYYREEENGRGNFPPRFSGLQFPNYSSELNVNALELDDSALYLCASSPGTSRNTGELFFGEGSRLTVL.

The chain recombines TRBV4-1 with TRBJ2-5; 8 bases are a match to TRBD2. CDR1 MGHRA and CDR2 YSYEKL come from the germline V gene. This CDR3 is 14 amino acids long. V trimming: 4 bases; J trimming: 4 bases; junction bases outside the gene matches: 5. The CDR3 coding sequence is TGCGCCAGCAGCCTGGGCGGGGGGCGAGAGACCCAGTACTTC. It is translated as CASSLGGGRETQYF.